This TCR beta chain was recorded in a study of neurological immune-mediated disorders. Study-level findings and limits: Multiple sclerosis patients had less TCR clonal expansion than even healthy controls, unlike HTLV-1-associated myelopathy.

This CDR3 region has 16 residues. Germline assignment: CDR1 SGHAT and CDR2 FQNNGV. For this clonotype: The antigen is not known. A much larger clone lies a single base off, so this may be a read error.

5'RACE with 10-nucleotide random UMIs generated the cDNA. TCRdb passed the 5' RACE reads through MiXCR, listing each CDR3 protein once. The repertoire has about 74,000 distinct CDR3 sequences, roughly 5% of them found once; the top ten carry approximately 7%. The TCR originated in a man younger than 35 with multiple sclerosis. V and J are TRBV11-2 and TRBJ1-1, with TRBD1 matching over 9 bases. Sequences were obtained from PBMCs. The CDR3 coding sequence is TGTGCCAGCAGCGAGGTGACACAGGGGGCTCGTACTGAATCTTTCTTT. It specifies CASSEVTQGARTESFF.